Listed here is a single TCR beta chain. Its binding antigen is unknown. No per-base quality is available; no much larger clone lies one base away. The cohort was made up of 650 to 700 healthy bone marrow donors. At the time of sampling, every cohort member was nominally healthy, though immune exposures that went unrecorded were likely present. The donor tested CMV seropositive, placing the donor among the roughly 300 seropositive members of the cohort. A peripheral blood sample was provided by each donor, and peripheral blood mononuclear cells were used for TCR beta sequencing. Genomic DNA extraction from the blood cell samples was performed with the Qiagen DNeasy Blood Extraction Kit. The data derive from a study of cytomegalovirus exposure and HLA in healthy donors (dated by TCRdb to about 2017). Regarding the complete study: According to an earlier analysis of 450 to 650 of the donors, 200 million or so T cells yielded 117 million unique TCR beta sequences and about 300 Gb of sequence data. Among roughly 400 genotyped donors of the cohort, an average of around 240,000 unique TCR beta nucleotide sequences was sequenced per donor, of which about 19% were non-productive. The later analysis used no new phenotypic data to find candidate immune exposures, relying instead on TCR beta sequences and their occurrence across donors. Typing coverage differed by locus: A, B, C, DRB1 and DQB1 were typed in roughly 629-630 donors, DQA1 in 500 to 550, DPA1 in 600 to 610, and DPB1 in 472. A later genetic analysis used genome-wide SNP genotypes for about three fifths of the 666 donors, treating that subset as a discovery cohort. A later analysis re-analyzed previously published TCR beta repertoires from hundreds of donors and added high-resolution HLA genotyping to study TCR occurrence patterns. Alongside the repertoire data, information on donor age, sex, ethnicity and CMV serostatus was compiled. About 310 gigabases of sequencing data and approximately 85 million unique TCR sequences were included in an early release covering around 650 HLA-typed donors. Class I and class II HLA loci were covered by the typing at four-digit resolution. Roughly 5 DR-DQ haplotypes were handled as single units for association and clustering, since linkage in the cohort was strong. The aim of the study was to test whether cataloging public T cell receptors could identify signatures of past pathogen exposure. To predict cytomegalovirus infection status, the study brought together high-throughput TCR immunosequencing, statistical association of individual TCRs with disease status, and machine learning. Of the roughly 400 genotyped donors, about 84% fell in the genetic ancestry cluster associated with self-reported Caucasian donors. Every repertoire in the discovery cohort had been generated on one and the same sequencing platform. A separate validation cohort of 100 to 150 different subjects was used in addition to the 666-subject first cohort. An earlier analysis of a few hundred of the donors applied high-throughput TCR beta sequencing to assess whether each TCR beta V gene segment acted as functional or pseudogenic. The study profiled the T cell repertoires of 500 to 800 subjects by immunosequencing and related them to cytomegalovirus serostatus.

The method behind the library was the immunoSEQ multiplex PCR assay. A mixture of 60 forward primers for TCR Vbeta segments and 13 reverse primers for TCR Jbeta segments was used in the multiplex PCR. The CDR3 region of rearranged TCR beta genes was amplified from genomic DNA with a multiplex PCR assay. The amplified TCR beta libraries were sequenced on the Illumina HiSeq System as 87-base-pair reads. The study's processing was this. In a later analysis, some 80 million unique TCR beta chains were counted across the roughly 700 repertoires, and roughly 10 million of these chains were shared by at least two donors. Raw reads were error-corrected and collapsed into unique sequences with a nearest-neighbor algorithm that merged closely related sequences to remove PCR and sequencing errors. CDR3 sequences were aligned to IMGT reference sequences to assign V, D and J gene segments. For a sequence to be retained, a match of at least six nucleotides was required to both a V gene segment and a J gene segment. A rearrangement counted as productive if the CDR3 had no stop codons and remained in frame with V and J, and every other rearrangement counted as non-productive. Following IMGT convention, CDR3 was defined as the stretch from the second conserved V-encoded cysteine up to the conserved J-encoded phenylalanine. The earlier analysis of roughly 590 of the donors excluded any sequence lacking an unambiguous match to a single V gene segment. In an earlier analysis of around 600 of the donors, V segments were called functional above 56.7% productive rearrangements and were called segregating when the between-donor standard deviation exceeded 5%. A statistical classification framework was built to diagnose cytomegalovirus status from the catalog of TCR beta chain sequences. V and J gene assignment, in a later analysis, came from comparing TCR nucleotide sequences with IMGT/GENE-DB human TR gene sequences. Using the TCRdist pipeline, a later analysis assigned CDR3 sequences along with most-parsimonious VDJ recombination scenarios. A later analysis defined each TCR beta chain by its CDR3 amino acid sequence plus V-gene family, and excluded reads lacking a unique V-gene family. To address suspected cross-contamination and a sequencing artifact, a later analysis removed approximately 600 highly shared, low-generation-probability nucleotide sequences. For each public chain, a later analysis derived a clonal expansion index from normalized ranks of inferred template counts within each repertoire. In a later analysis, generation probabilities were computed using a VDJ recombination model fitted to out-of-frame rearrangements, and the results were checked against IGoR. Hypergeometric tests were used in a later analysis to score TCR-TCR, TCR-HLA and TCR-CMV co-occurrence, with a repertoire-size bias correction applied to the TCR pairs. A later analysis estimated false discovery rates by permuting HLA or CMV assignments 20 times. In a later analysis, co-occurring TCRs were grouped with DBSCAN, and TCRdist sequence similarity was added when clustering was performed within HLA-allele-positive subsets. Repertoires with fewer than 30,000 or more than 120,000 public chains, plus five repertoires with anomalous nucleotide sharing, were excluded from co-occurrence clustering. Entries here come from immuneACCESS through TCRdb and include only in-frame sequences with V and J called. Some clones fail to appear in such tables; in the studies checked, an unresolved V gene covers under half of the shortfall, and the cause of the remainder is unknown. Clone size and V and J calls were adopted from that table, with D and trimming inferred from the DNA. The table for this sample lists roughly 130,000 clones; about 66% of them were counted only once. Approximately 1.5% of the sample is taken by the ten largest.

Overall study outcomes, separate from this receptor: CMV serostatus was the only immune exposure information available for the cohort. Linkage disequilibrium might explain the correlated functional status among segregating V segments, but an unknown experimental factor could not be excluded. In an earlier analysis of 587 of the donors, most TCR beta V segments appeared in productive rearrangements about 87% or about 30% of the time, broadly matching IMGT annotations. When HLA alleles, especially DR and DQ, strongly co-occurred, TCR associations were difficult to assign to individual alleles. The study gave a list of under 200 TCR beta chains associated with cytomegalovirus. Compared with the roughly 670-donor mean, donors in an Asian-associated ancestry cluster had fewer N-insertions in productive TCRs, according to a later genetic analysis. In vitro tests confirmed that a few of the cytomegalovirus-associated TCR beta chains recognize cytomegalovirus antigens. Because counts were too low, some 16 rarely observed V segments, including chromosome 9 orphons, were excluded from the earlier analysis of 587 of the donors. A further reported finding was that TCR beta sequences accurately predicted the HLA-A and HLA-B alleles for most subjects in the first cohort. Because some donors lacked HLA typing at each locus, the association tests relied only on the typed subset. According to a later analysis, TCR association rates differed among HLA loci, with DRB1 alleles showing the most associated TCRs and HLA-C alleles showing the fewest. The 87-base-pair reads could not distinguish some IMGT-functional V segments, including TRBV6-2 and TRBV6-3, so those segments were excluded. Only TCR beta chains were sequenced in this cohort, and the absence of alpha or paired-chain data limited detectable features. In a later analysis, several top co-occurrence clusters were reported to appear linked to parvovirus B19, influenza, CMV and Epstein-Barr virus. According to the authors, the approach could potentially be generalized to other disease states and immunological phenotypes. An association between a missense DCLRE1C variant and V-gene and J-gene trimming of TCR beta chains was found in a later genetic analysis and replicated in an independent cohort. Most TCR sequences were seen in very few donors, while some public TCRs were found in many individuals. In a later analysis, HLA-associated TCR beta chains showed more clonal expansion and lower generation probabilities than non-associated chains that were equally common. Sequencing depth was assumed to be roughly uniform across donors in the presence/absence analyses, though that assumption may not hold. A group of highly shared sequence variants was considered likely to be a technical artifact of the sequencing pipeline. In a later analysis, most CMV-associated TCR beta chains were found to appear HLA-restricted, with HLA associations seemingly driven largely by CMV exposure. The classifier was reported to diagnose cytomegalovirus status with high specificity and sensitivity in both the original and validation cohorts. A later analysis associated 17,000 or so TCR beta sequences with specific HLA alleles at a false discovery rate of 0.05.

V trim: 5 bases; J trim: 2 bases; unmatched bases: 6. The CDR3 covers 16 residues, taking in both the cysteine and the phenylalanine. Only the CDR3 part of the read is kept: 48 bases, read in frame from the first base. The germline V gene supplies CDR1 SGHAT and CDR2 FQNNGV. The sequence was obtained from a man under 40 in good health and CMV-seropositive. The sample was PBMCs. Recombination linked TRBV11-2 to TRBJ2-3; TRBD2 matches 11 bases in the middle. The nucleotide sequence is given as TGTGCCAGCAGCCTCAGACTAGCGGGGACCACAGATACGCAGTATTTT. This is translated as CASSLRLAGTTDTQYF. The entire variable domain, with the stretches around the CDR3 drawn from the reference TRBV11-2 and TRBJ2-3 proteins, is EAGVAQSPRYKIIEKRQSVAFWCNPISGHATLYWYQQILGQGPKLLIQFQNNGVVDDSQLPKDRFSAERLKGVDSTLKIQPAKLEDSAVYLCASSLRLAGTTDTQYFGPGTRLTVL.